These 18 T cell receptor beta chains share one sample of origin, sequenced in a study of molecular identifiers for immune sequencing clone quantification. TCRdb fed the PCR reads into MiXCR, producing one record per CDR3 protein. Among about 510,000 distinct CDR3 sequences listed, roughly 26% were seen once. Sequencing was performed on naive CD8+ T cells from blood, with Jurkat cell RNA spiked in. Subset described: FACS-sorted CD8+CD4-CCR7+CD45RA+ naive T cells. The receptors derive from a human donor in good health. Some libraries in this study had Jurkat cell RNA spiked in.

Points on this clonotype: A much larger clone lies a single base off, so this may be a read error. The chain joins TRBV6-5 to TRBJ2-5; D is ambiguous. The CDR3 totals 14 residues. Looked up from germline, CDR1 is MNHEY and CDR2 is SVGAGI. CDR3 protein: CVSSYSVVGETQYF. The CDR3 coding sequence is TGTGTCAGCAGTTACTCGGTGGTAGGAGAGACCCAGTACTTC.

The chain recombines TRBV24-1 with TRBJ2-3; D might be TRBD1 (6 bases). V dropped 3 bases and J dropped 4 bases, with 16 bases sitting between them. The CDR3 spans 16 residues. Germline-derived CDR1 and CDR2 are KGHDR and SFDVKD. CDR3 sequence: CATSDNDRKVPDTQYF. CDR3 sequence (DNA): TGTGCCACCAGTGATAACGACAGGAAGGTCCCAGATACGCAGTATTTT.

The sample holds a few counts of this clonotype. The gene calls are TRBV27 and TRBJ2-7; D is perhaps TRBD2 (5 bases). Germline CDR1 and CDR2: MNHEY and SMNVEV (reference sequence). The CDR3 spans 14 residues. Trimming took 10 bases from V and 6 from J, leaving 22 bases between them. The CDR3 nucleotides are TGTGCCACCAAGACCCCTACCTCGGCGGGCGAGCAGTACTTC. Residues: CATKTPTSAGEQYF.

This clonotype was detected only a few times. V gene TRBV7-9 combines with J gene TRBJ2-5; D may match TRBD1 or TRBD2 (7 bases each). Germline CDR1 SEHNR, CDR2 FQNEAQ (reference sequence). V lost 0 bases and J lost 1, with 15 bases in between. The CDR3 runs 17 residues. This chain's CDR3 is CASSLASAGGVQETQYF. The CDR3 DNA follows: TGTGCCAGCAGCTTAGCGTCAGCAGGGGGGGTCCAAGAGACCCAGTACTTC.

This clonotype occurred a few times. The rearrangement joins TRBV4-3 to TRBJ1-4, with D uncertain. The CDR3 has 18 amino acids. V lost 0 bases and J lost 0, with 14 bases in between. Per the germline V gene, CDR1 is LGHNA and CDR2 is YSLEER. The CDR3 region has the DNA TGCGCCAGCAGCCAAGATTGGGTGGCCCTTGCAACTAATGAAAAACTGTTTTTT. This codes for CASSQDWVALATNEKLFF.

This clonotype has at least ten counts. V is TRBV7-7 and J is TRBJ2-3, with D perhaps being TRBD1 or TRBD2 (6 bases each). The germline V gene encodes CDR1 SSHAT and CDR2 FNYEAQ (reference sequence). The CDR3 is 15 residues long. V lost 2 bases and J 2 bases, leaving 11 bases between the germline ends. This chain's CDR3 is CASSLTGANTDTQYF. The CDR3 coding sequence is TGTGCCAGCAGCTTAACGGGGGCCAACACAGATACGCAGTATTTT.

This clonotype appeared a few times. This rearrangement joins TRBV13 to TRBJ1-1; 8 positions agree with TRBD1. CDR3 size: 13 residues. With 4 bases clipped from V and 11 bases from J, the junction kept 9 bases outside the gene matches. The germline V gene encodes CDR1 PRHDT and CDR2 FYEKMQ (reference sequence). The CDR3 DNA reads as TGTGCCAGCAGCTCGCCGGGACAGGTTGATGCTTTCTTT. This gives the protein CASSSPGQVDAFF.

The chain is built from TRBV28 and TRBJ1-1; D might be TRBD1 (5 bases). This CDR3 spans 17 amino acids. Trimming stripped 5 bases from V and 0 bases from J, with 19 bases between. CDR1 and CDR2 (germline): MDHEN, SYDVKM. The DNA of the CDR3 is TGTGCCAGCAGTATCCCCGGGGCAGGGCTAATGAACACTGAAGCTTTCTTT. It codes for CASSIPGAGLMNTEAFF.

This clonotype was detected many times. The rearrangement uses TRBV6-5 and TRBJ2-6; D is possibly TRBD1 or TRBD2 (5 bases each). Looked up from germline, CDR1 is MNHEY and CDR2 is SVGAGI. This CDR3 comprises 22 residues. V lost 0 bases and J 4 bases, leaving 28 bases between the germline ends. The CDR3 DNA sequence: TGTGCCAGCAGTTACTCTAGCCCTGAAGGGGACGGATCGTTACTCGGGGCCAACGTCCTGACTTTC. Translating it yields CASSYSSPEGDGSLLGANVLTF.

The chain links TRBV27 to TRBJ2-3; TRBD1 is a possible D gene (6 bases). CDR1 and CDR2 (germline): MNHEY, SMNVEV (reference sequence). The CDR3 consists of 13 residues. V lost 4 bases, J lost 2 bases, and 7 bases lay in between. CDR3: CASSWGPTDTQYF. The CDR3 region has the DNA TGTGCCAGCAGTTGGGGGCCCACAGATACGCAGTATTTT.

Ten or more counts support this clonotype. The chain uses TRBV7-6 and TRBJ2-5; D is undetermined. Trimming shortened V by 6 bases and J by 5 bases, and 19 bases separated the two germline ends. The CDR3 runs to 15 residues. Germline CDR1 is SGHVS and CDR2 is FNYEAQ. CDR3 sequence (DNA): TGTGCCAGCAGTTTTGAAATGCGACCGATGGAGACCCAGTACTTC. Translating gives CASSFEMRPMETQYF. Filled out from reference TRBV7-6 and TRBJ2-5, the complete variable domain reads GAGVSQSPRYKVTKRGQDVALRCDPISGHVSLYWYRQALGQGPEFLTYFNYEAQQDKSGLPNDRFSAERPEGSISTLTIQRTEQRDSAMYRCASSFEMRPMETQYFGPGTRLLVL.

CDR3 amino acids: CASRLRHTSGGDQETQYF. Here the CDR3 DNA reads TGTGCCAGCAGATTGAGACACACCAGCGGGGGCGATCAAGAGACCCAGTACTTC. The V and J genes are TRBV7-9 and TRBJ2-5; 8 nucleotides line up with TRBD2. The CDR3 totals 18 residues. V gave up 6 bases and J gave up 2 bases; unmatched junction bases: 17. Germline loops: CDR1 SEHNR, CDR2 FQNEAQ (reference sequence).

This clonotype was detected only a few times. This sequence joins TRBV7-9 and TRBJ1-3; D call uncertain. The ends were cut back, 2 bases at V and 3 bases at J, with 8 bases in the middle. From germline, CDR1 is SEHNR and CDR2 FQNEAQ (reference sequence). This CDR3 is built from 14 residues. CDR3 protein: CASSLNDNGNTIYF. CDR3 in DNA: TGTGCCAGCAGCTTAAATGACAATGGAAACACCATATATTTT.

Only a few counts were recorded for this clonotype. This chain uses TRBV5-1 with TRBJ1-1, with D hard to call. Trimming left V 4 bases short and J 6 bases short, with 13 bases between. The germline V gene has CDR1 SGHRS and CDR2 YFSETQ. This CDR3 is 13 amino acids long. The CDR3 loop reads CASSTGRGAEAFF. The CDR3 DNA is TGCGCCAGCAGCACCGGACGAGGCGCTGAAGCTTTCTTT.

At least ten counts were recorded for this clonotype. The rearrangement links TRBV27 to TRBJ1-2, with D perhaps TRBD1 (5 bases). The V end was cut by 0 bases, the J end by 0 bases, with 8 bases between. CDR3 length: 15 residues. Germline V gene lookup returns CDR1 MNHEY and CDR2 SMNVEV (reference sequence). The CDR3 protein is CASSLSAGPNYGYTF. CDR3 bases: TGTGCCAGCAGTTTATCGGCGGGACCTAACTATGGCTACACCTTC.

This clonotype was picked up many times. This chain links TRBV6-2 or TRBV6-3 with TRBJ1-1, with D unclear. Germline assignment: CDR1 MNHEY and CDR2 SVGEGT. Trimming pared 5 bases from V and 11 bases from J, leaving 15 bases between. The length of the CDR3 is 12 residues. The CDR3 bases are TGTGCCAGCAGTAACATCGTTACCGGGGCTTTCTTT. This gives the protein CASSNIVTGAFF.

Notes on this clonotype: A much bigger clone sits one base away, suggesting this may be a read error. The rearrangement uses TRBV7-9 and TRBJ1-1; perhaps TRBD1 as D (6 bases). Germline V CDR1 and CDR2: SEHNR, FQNEAQ (reference sequence). The CDR3 is made up of 14 amino acids. Trimming stripped 4 bases from V and 5 bases from J, with 14 bases between. The CDR3 nucleotides are TGTGCCAGCAGCTCCCAAAGGGGGAGTACTGAAGCTTTCTTT. This translates into CASSSQRGSTEAFF. Complete variable domain (other parts from reference TRBV7-9 and TRBJ1-1): DTGVSQNPRHKITKRGQNVTFRCDPISEHNRLYWYRQTLGQGPEFLTYFQNEAQLEKSRLLSDRFSAERPKGSFSTLEIQRTEQGDSAMYLCASSSQRGSTEAFFGQGTRLTVV.

This clonotype was recorded at least ten times. The chain recombines TRBV7-6 with TRBJ2-7, with D maybe TRBD1 (5 bases). Germline loops: CDR1 SGHVS, CDR2 FNYEAQ. The length of the CDR3 is 13 residues. V dropped 1 base and J dropped 6 bases, with 10 bases sitting between them. The chain's CDR3 is CASSLVGRGEQYF. In nucleotides, the CDR3 is TGTGCCAGCAGCTTAGTGGGGCGAGGCGAGCAGTACTTC.